These 21 T cell receptor beta chains came from one sample sequenced in a study of blood T cells in healthy people across ages. For the second PCR, which ran for 7 to 11 cycles, a sample-barcoded 5' primer and a J-beta primer mix were used. TCRdb analysed the 5' RACE reads with MiXCR anew, one entry per CDR3 protein. The repertoire has roughly 2 million distinct CDR3 sequences, around 48% of them found once; the top ten carry around 2.1%. The sample was blood. The receptors were gathered from a woman aged 40 to 50 in good health.

This chain connects TRBV5-1 to TRBJ1-4, with D perhaps TRBD1 (5 bases). This CDR3 comprises 14 residues. Trimming pared 2 bases from V and 3 bases from J, leaving 8 bases between. From germline, CDR1 is SGHRS and CDR2 YFSETQ. The CDR3 sequence: CASSLQEPNEKLFF. The CDR3 DNA follows: TGCGCCAGCAGCTTACAGGAGCCTAATGAAAAACTGTTTTTT.

The V call is TRBV4-3, the J call TRBJ2-7, with a possible D match to TRBD2 (6 bases). Trimming shortened V by 0 bases and J by 2 bases, and 8 bases separated the two germline ends. Germline CDR1 LGHNA, CDR2 YSLEER. The length of the CDR3 is 14 residues. CDR3 DNA: TGCGCCAGCAGCCAAGAGAGCGGGCCCTACGAGCAGTACTTC. Translated: CASSQESGPYEQYF.

This chain's CDR3 is CASSLDGDRQYF. The CDR3 DNA reads TGTGCCAGCAGTTTAGACGGGGATCGTCAGTACTTC. V is TRBV12-3 or TRBV12-4 and J is TRBJ2-4; a weak D match, TRBD2 (5 bases). V was trimmed by 1 base and J by 12 bases, leaving 10 bases between them. This CDR3 is 12 amino acids long.

The genes are TRBV6-5 and TRBJ2-7, with D uncertain. In germline, CDR1 is MNHEY, CDR2 SVGAGI. The length of the CDR3 is 16 residues. Trimming took 0 bases from V and 0 from J, leaving 12 bases between them. This CDR3 reads CASSYSRVPLSYEQYF. Written as DNA, the CDR3 is TGTGCCAGCAGTTACTCGAGAGTTCCCCTCTCCTACGAGCAGTACTTC.

This chain links TRBV3-1 with TRBJ2-1; 9 bases fit TRBD2. The J segment lost 3 bases and the V segment lost 2 bases, leaving 8 bases of the junction unmatched. CDR3 length equals 17 residues. Germline CDR1 reads LGHDT; CDR2 reads YNNKEL (reference sequence). CDR3 coding DNA: TGTGCCAGCAGCCAAAGGGGCGGGGGGGGTGTCTACAATGAGCAGTTCTTC. As protein: CASSQRGGGGVYNEQFF.

This chain links TRBV28 with TRBJ2-1, with D perhaps TRBD2 (5 bases). The V gene's germline CDR1 is MDHEN and CDR2 SYDVKM. The CDR3 totals 15 residues. Trimming took 3 bases from V and 5 from J, leaving 14 bases between them. In DNA form, the CDR3 reads TGTGCCAGCAGTTTGTCGGGAAGTTTGGACAATGAGCAGTTCTTC. Its translation: CASSLSGSLDNEQFF.

The chain combines TRBV25-1 with TRBJ2-5; 7 nucleotides align to TRBD2. The CDR3 length is 15 residues. Per germline, CDR1 MGHDK and CDR2 SYGVNS. V was clipped by 4 bases and J by 1 base; unmatched bases: 6. The CDR3 DNA is TGTGCCAGCAGTGCATCCTCGGGGGGCCAAGAGACCCAGTACTTC. Translating it yields CASSASSGGQETQYF. The entire variable domain, with the rest obtained from reference TRBV25-1 and TRBJ2-5, is as follows: EADIYQTPRYLVIGTGKKITLECSQTMGHDKMYWYQQDPGMELHLIHYSYGVNSTEKGDLSSESTVSRIRTEHFPLTLESARPSHTSQYLCASSASSGGQETQYFGPGTRLLVL.

This clonotype was seen more than once but under ten times. The V and J genes are TRBV6-5 and TRBJ2-7, with 9 bases aligning to TRBD1. Germline values: CDR1 MNHEY, CDR2 SVGAGI. This CDR3 is 13 amino acids long. The trim removed 6 bases at V and 6 bases at J, leaving 6 bases unmatched. The CDR3 loop is CASSWGQGTEQYF. The CDR3 DNA is TGTGCCAGCAGCTGGGGACAGGGAACCGAGCAGTACTTC.

This clonotype showed up just a few times. This CDR3 reads CASRQLSNQPQHF. The DNA for the CDR3 is TGTGCCAGTAGGCAATTAAGCAATCAGCCCCAGCATTTT. V usage is TRBV19 and J usage is TRBJ1-5; D unresolved. This CDR3 comprises 13 residues. Germline CDR1 is LNHDA and CDR2 is SQIVND (reference sequence). The V end lost 6 bases, the J end lost 1 base, and 7 bases lay between the germline ends.

This clonotype was detected once. The rearrangement uses TRBV20-1 and TRBJ2-2, with 16 bases fitting TRBD2. This CDR3 is 17 amino acids long. Germline CDR1 reads DFQATT; CDR2 reads SNEGSKA (reference sequence). The junction had 4 bases not matched to a gene; V was cut back by 0 bases and J by 6 bases. The CDR3 nucleotides read TGCAGTGCTAGAGATCTGGGACTAGCGGGGGGGCCCGGGGAGCTGTTTTTT. The encoded protein is CSARDLGLAGGPGELFF.

This chain connects TRBV9 to TRBJ2-3; 10 bases agree with TRBD2. The length of the CDR3 is 15 residues. Germline V gene lookup returns CDR1 SGDLS and CDR2 YYNGEE. After removal of 5 bases from V and 5 bases from J, the junction contained 8 bases not matched to a gene. The CDR3 region has the DNA TGTGCCAGCAGATACGGGACTAGCGAGATAGATACGCAGTATTTT. The encoded protein is CASRYGTSEIDTQYF.

A note on this clonotype: The germline gene is not matched at one end of the junction; a read error may be the cause. V usage is TRBV12-3 or TRBV12-4 and J usage is TRBJ2-3; D may be TRBD2 (6 bases). This CDR3 has 17 amino acids. This chain's CDR3 is CASSTLRGRETTDAQYF. The DNA of the CDR3 is TGTGCCAGCAGTACCCTGCGGGGAAGAGAAACCACAGATGCGCAGTATTTT.

This clonotype was observed many times. The chain links TRBV5-1 to TRBJ2-3; 10 nucleotides line up with TRBD2. V lost 5 bases, J lost 2 bases, and 14 bases stayed unmatched. The CDR3 has 18 amino acids. Germline V lookup: CDR1 SGHRS, CDR2 YFSETQ. In DNA form, the CDR3 reads TGCGCCAGCAGTTCCGGTAGCGGGGGGCGTTTGTCCACAGATACGCAGTATTTT. Translated: CASSSGSGGRLSTDTQYF.

The chain uses TRBV27 and TRBJ2-1; TRBD2 is a possible D gene (6 bases). The CDR3 spans 16 residues. Trimming pared 7 bases from V and 0 bases from J, leaving 16 bases between. CDR1 is MNHEY, CDR2 SMNVEV, per germline (reference sequence). This CDR3 is CASTGSGMSSYNEQFF. In nucleotides, the CDR3 is TGTGCCAGCACGGGTAGCGGAATGAGCTCCTACAATGAGCAGTTCTTC.

The chain is built from TRBV4-3 and TRBJ2-7; tentatively, D is TRBD1 (6 bases). Trimming took 0 bases from V and 3 from J, leaving 12 bases between them. Germline V CDR1 and CDR2: LGHNA, YSLEER. The length of the CDR3 is 15 residues. CDR3 nucleotides: TGCGCCAGCAGCCAAGAACTCCCAGGGGACTACGAGCAGTACTTC. Its translation is CASSQELPGDYEQYF.

This sequence joins TRBV2 and TRBJ2-5; 8 bases line up with TRBD2. The CDR3 totals 13 residues. Germline V gives CDR1 SNHLY, CDR2 FYNNEI. The V gene end was trimmed by 11 bases and the J gene end by 4 bases; junction bases not matched to a gene: 9. CDR3 amino acids: CAAGGLVGETQYF. Here the CDR3 DNA reads TGTGCCGCTGGGGGACTAGTTGGAGAGACCCAGTACTTC.

This clonotype was recorded a few times. The chain links TRBV28 to TRBJ2-7; perhaps TRBD2 as D (6 bases). Looked up from germline, CDR1 is MDHEN and CDR2 is SYDVKM. The CDR3 consists of 14 residues. The germline V and J ends were trimmed by 7 bases and 1 base, with 14 bases remaining between them. The CDR3 bases are TGTGCCAGCACTACGGGAGATTGGTCCTACGAGCAGTACTTC. Translated: CASTTGDWSYEQYF.

The sample holds a few counts of this clonotype. This rearrangement joins TRBV7-6 to TRBJ2-6, with a tentative D call TRBD1 (5 bases). Germline loops: CDR1 SGHVS, CDR2 FNYEAQ. V lost 3 bases to trimming and J lost 1 base, with 16 bases between them. The CDR3 has 18 amino acids. In DNA form, the CDR3 reads TGTGCCAGCAGCTTGAGTGAAGTCCCAGGGTCTGGGGCCAACGTCCTGACTTTC. Translated: CASSLSEVPGSGANVLTF.

V usage is TRBV18 and J usage is TRBJ1-1; D uncertain. The germline CDR1 and CDR2 sequences are KGHSH and LQKENI. The V gene lost 4 bases and the J gene lost 6 bases, with 18 bases spanning the gap. CDR3 size: 15 residues. The CDR3 protein is CASSRERVPAAEAFF. The CDR3 DNA reads TGTGCCAGCTCACGGGAGAGGGTACCAGCCGCTGAAGCTTTCTTT.

The chain recombines TRBV5-1 with TRBJ1-4, with D tentatively TRBD1 (6 bases). The CDR3 is 14 amino acids. Germline V gives CDR1 SGHRS, CDR2 YFSETQ. V was cut by 4 bases and J by 5 bases, with 12 bases left in between. The CDR3 region is CASSKGQRNEKLFF. DNA of the CDR3: TGCGCCAGCAGCAAAGGACAGCGGAATGAAAAACTGTTTTTT.

The gene calls are TRBV10-3 and TRBJ2-5, with 7 nucleotides matching TRBD2. The J call may be in error: the DNA end matches TRBJ2-7 better. CDR3 size: 14 residues. CDR1 is ENHRY and CDR2 is SYGVKD in the germline V gene. CDR3 DNA: TGTGCCATCGGCTCTGCGGGGGTCAAGGACGAGCAGTACTTC. It specifies CAIGSAGVKDEQYF.